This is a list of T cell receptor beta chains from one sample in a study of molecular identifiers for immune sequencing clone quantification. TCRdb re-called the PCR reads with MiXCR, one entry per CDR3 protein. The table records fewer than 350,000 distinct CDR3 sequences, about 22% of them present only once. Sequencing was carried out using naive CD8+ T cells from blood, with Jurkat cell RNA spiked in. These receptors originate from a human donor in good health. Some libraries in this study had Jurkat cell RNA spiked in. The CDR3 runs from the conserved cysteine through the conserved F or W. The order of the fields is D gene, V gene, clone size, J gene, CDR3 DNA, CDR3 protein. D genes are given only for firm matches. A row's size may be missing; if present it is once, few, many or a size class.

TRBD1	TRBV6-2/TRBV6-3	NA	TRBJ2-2	TGTGCCAGCAGTTACTCGCTGGACAGGGGCAACGCCGGGGAGCTGTTTTTT	CASSYSLDRGNAGELFF
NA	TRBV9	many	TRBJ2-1	TGTGCCAGCAGCGTAGCTACAAGAGGGCCTATCTCTGAGCAGTTCTTC	CASSVATRGPISEQFF
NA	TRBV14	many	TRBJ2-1	TGTGCCAGCAGCCAAGTCGCGGGGCTACCCAATGAGCAGTTCTTC	CASSQVAGLPNEQFF
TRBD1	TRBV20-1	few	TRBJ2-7	TGCAGTGCTAGAGAGCCAAAAGGGGGCGGACAGGCCCCCTACGAGCAGTACTTC	CSAREPKGGGQAPYEQYF
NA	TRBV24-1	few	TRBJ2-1	TGTGCCACCAGTGCGTACAGGGACATCGATGAGCAGTTCTTC	CATSAYRDIDEQFF
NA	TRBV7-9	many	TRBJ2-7	TGTGCCAGCAGCCATACCACGGGGCTCCGTACCTACGAGCAGTACTTC	CASSHTTGLRTYEQYF
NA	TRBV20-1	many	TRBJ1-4	TGCAGTGCTAGACCCGGCGGGGAGGAAAAACTGTTTTTT	CSARPGGEEKLFF
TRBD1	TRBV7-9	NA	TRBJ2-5	TGTGCCAGCAGCAGGCCGGACAGGGGGGACCAAGAGACCCAGTACTTC	CASSRPDRGDQETQYF
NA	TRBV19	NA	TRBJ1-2	TGTGCCAGTAGTGCCCCCCAGGGTTACTATGGCTACACCTTC	CASSAPQGYYGYTF
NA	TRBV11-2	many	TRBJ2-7	TGTGCCAGCAGCTTAGCCGTCATACCGACCTACGAGCAGTACTTC	CASSLAVIPTYEQYF
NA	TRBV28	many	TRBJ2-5	TGTGCCAGTATCCGGAGGAACCAAGAGACCCAGTACTTC	CASIRRNQETQYF
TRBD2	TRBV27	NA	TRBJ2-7	TGTGCCAGCAGAACCGGGACTAGCGGGAAAAGCTCCTACGAGCAGTACTTC	CASRTGTSGKSSYEQYF
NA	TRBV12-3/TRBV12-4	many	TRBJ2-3	TGTGCCAGCAGTCAGACAGGAGATACGCAGTATTTT	CASSQTGDTQYF
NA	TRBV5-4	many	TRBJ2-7	TGTGCCACGACTACCGGCGGGTCCCGTCTCTACGAGCAGTACTTC	CATTTGGSRLYEQYF
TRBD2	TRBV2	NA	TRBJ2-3	TGTGCCAGCAGTCCTAGCGGGGGGGAAGCAGATACGCAGTATTTT	CASSPSGGEADTQYF
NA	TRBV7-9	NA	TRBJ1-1	TGTGCCAGCAGCCCTGATATGAACACTGAAGCTTTCTTT	CASSPDMNTEAFF
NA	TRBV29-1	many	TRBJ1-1	TGCAGCGTTGTGGAGGGGGGCCAGGGGACTGAAGCTTTCTTT	CSVVEGGQGTEAFF
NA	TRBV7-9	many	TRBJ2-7	TGTGCCAGCAGTTTATCGGGAGAGCAGTACTTC	CASSLSGEQYF
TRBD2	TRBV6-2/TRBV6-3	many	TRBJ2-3	TGTGCCAGCAGGCGACTAGCGGGGGGTCGCACAGATACGCAGTATTTT	CASRRLAGGRTDTQYF
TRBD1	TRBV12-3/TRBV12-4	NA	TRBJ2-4	TGTGCCAGCGGTGACAGGGCTCTAGCCAAAAACATTCAGTACTTC	CASGDRALAKNIQYF
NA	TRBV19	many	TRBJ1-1	TGTGCCAGTAGCCCAAATTGGGGGACCCACACTGAAGCTTTCTTT	CASSPNWGTHTEAFF
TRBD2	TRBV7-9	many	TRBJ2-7	TGTGCCAGCAGCTTAACGGGAGGAATGTACGAGCAGTACTTC	CASSLTGGMYEQYF
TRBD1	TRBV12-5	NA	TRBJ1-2	TGTGCTAGTGGTCCGGGACAGGGAATCGATGGCTACACCTTC	CASGPGQGIDGYTF
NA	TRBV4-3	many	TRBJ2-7	TGCGCCAGCAGCTCCAGCGCAGGGTCCTACGAGCAGTACTTC	CASSSSAGSYEQYF
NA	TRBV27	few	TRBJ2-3	TGTGCCAGCAGTCCACTCGCGGTTACTAGCACAGATACGCAGTATTTT	CASSPLAVTSTDTQYF
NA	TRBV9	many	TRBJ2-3	TGTGCCAGCAGCGATCGAGCGGTACTAACCACAGATACGCAGTATTTT	CASSDRAVLTTDTQYF
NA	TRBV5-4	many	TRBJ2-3	TGTGCCAGCAGCTTGGTCTTGCAAGGGACAGATACGCAGTATTTT	CASSLVLQGTDTQYF
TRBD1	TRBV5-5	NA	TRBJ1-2	TGTGCCAGCAGCTTGGTGGGACAGGGTGACTATGGCTACACCTTC	CASSLVGQGDYGYTF
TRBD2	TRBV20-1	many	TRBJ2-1	TGCAGTGCTAGAGTGATAGCGGGGAGTGAGGGTTATGAGCAGTTCTTC	CSARVIAGSEGYEQFF
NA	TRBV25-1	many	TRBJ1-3	TGTGCCAGCAATTGGGGACAAGACACCATATATTTT	CASNWGQDTIYF
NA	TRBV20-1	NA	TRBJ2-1	TGCAGTGCTAGAGATCGTAGGGCGGCCGCTGTCGGGTACGAGCAGTTCTTC	CSARDRRAAAVGYEQFF
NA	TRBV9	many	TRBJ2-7	TGTGCCAGCAGCCCGTGGCCCTCCTACGAGCAGTACTTC	CASSPWPSYEQYF
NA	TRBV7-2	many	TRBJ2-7	TGTGCCAGCAGCTTGGGAGACGCCGACTACGAGCAGTACTTC	CASSLGDADYEQYF
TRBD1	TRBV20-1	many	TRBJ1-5	TGCAGTGCTATCCTGGACAGGGTAATTTCTCAGCCCCAGCATTTT	CSAILDRVISQPQHF
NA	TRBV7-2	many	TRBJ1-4	TGTGCCAGCAGCCGGCAGCACCACCGGCTTTCTAATGAAAAACTGTTTTTT	CASSRQHHRLSNEKLFF
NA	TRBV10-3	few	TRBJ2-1	TGTGCCATCAGTGACCCTAGCCTTAGCTCCTACAATGAGCAGTTCTTC	CAISDPSLSSYNEQFF
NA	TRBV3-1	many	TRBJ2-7	TGTGCCAGCAGCCACGGACACTCCTACGAGCAGTACTTC	CASSHGHSYEQYF
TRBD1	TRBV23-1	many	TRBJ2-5	TGCGCCAGCAGTCAGTACCCAGGGACAGGGGGCTGGGAGACCCAGTACTTC	CASSQYPGTGGWETQYF
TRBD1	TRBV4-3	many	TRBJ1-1	TGCGCCAGCAGCCAAGCGGCGGGGCAGGGGGCCTCGAAGACTGAAGCTTTCTTT	CASSQAAGQGASKTEAFF
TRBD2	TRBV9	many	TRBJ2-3	TGTGCCAGCAGCGTTTCAGCGGGACTAGTTCCCGATACGCAGTATTTT	CASSVSAGLVPDTQYF
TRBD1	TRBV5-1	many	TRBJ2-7	TGCGCCAGCACCCCTCCCGGGACAGGGACGGGCGAGCAGTACTTC	CASTPPGTGTGEQYF
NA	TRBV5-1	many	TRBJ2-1	TGCGCCAGCAGCTGGGGGTTGTGGCAGTTCTTC	CASSWGLWQFF
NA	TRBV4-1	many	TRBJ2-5	TGCGCCAGCAGCCAAGATCCTTTTGAGACCCAGTACTTC	CASSQDPFETQYF
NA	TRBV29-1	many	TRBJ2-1	TGCAGCGTTGAAGGGGCAGGGATCCTCCATGAGCAGTTCTTC	CSVEGAGILHEQFF
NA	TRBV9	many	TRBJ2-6	TGTGCCAGCAGCGCAGTCTCTGGGGCCAACGTCCTGACTTTC	CASSAVSGANVLTF
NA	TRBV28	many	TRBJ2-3	TGTGCCAGCAGTGGCCTTCGCAGGGAATCTAGCACAGATACGCAGTATTTT	CASSGLRRESSTDTQYF
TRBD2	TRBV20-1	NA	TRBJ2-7	TGCAGTGCTAGCGGGGGGGGACTCTACGAGCAGTACTTC	CSASGGGLYEQYF
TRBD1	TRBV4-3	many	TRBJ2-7	TGCGCCAGCAGCCAAATTTGGACAGGGAGCTACGAGCAGTACTTC	CASSQIWTGSYEQYF
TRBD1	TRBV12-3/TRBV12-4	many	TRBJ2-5	TGTGCCAGCACAAACGGGACAGAAGAGACCCAGTACTTC	CASTNGTEETQYF
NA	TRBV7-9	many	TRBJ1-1	TGTGCCACCACTTACGACGGGGGGCAAACTGAAGCTTTCTTT	CATTYDGGQTEAFF
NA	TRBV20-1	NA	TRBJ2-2	TGCAGTGCCACAGAACGGCAGACGAACACCGGGGAGCTGTTTTTT	CSATERQTNTGELFF
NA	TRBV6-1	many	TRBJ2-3	TGTGCCAGCAGTGAATTCTTAGATGCAGATACGCAGTATTTT	CASSEFLDADTQYF
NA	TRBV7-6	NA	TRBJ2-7	TGTGTCAGCAGCTTAGGGGGTTTGTACGAGCAGTACTTC	CVSSLGGLYEQYF